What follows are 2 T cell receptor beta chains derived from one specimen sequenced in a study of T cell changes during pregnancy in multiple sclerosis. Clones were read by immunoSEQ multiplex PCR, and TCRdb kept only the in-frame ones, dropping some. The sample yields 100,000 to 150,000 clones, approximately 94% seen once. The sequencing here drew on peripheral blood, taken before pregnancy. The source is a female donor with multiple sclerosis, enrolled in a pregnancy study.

CDR3 residues: CASSPTREVITEAFF. In nucleotides, the CDR3 is TGTGCCAGCAGCCCTACTAGGGAAGTAATTACTGAAGCTTTCTTT. The gene calls are TRBV5-5 and TRBJ1-1; D gene ambiguous. This CDR3 contains 15 residues. Germline CDR1 SGHKS, CDR2 YYEKEE (reference sequence). V was cut by 4 bases and J by 5 bases, with 18 bases left in between.

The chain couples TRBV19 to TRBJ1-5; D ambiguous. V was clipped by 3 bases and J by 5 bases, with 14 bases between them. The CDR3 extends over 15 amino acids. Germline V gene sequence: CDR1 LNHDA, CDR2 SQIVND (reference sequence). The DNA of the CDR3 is TGTGCCAGTAGTATTAGAGGGCAGCTTGATCAGCCCCAGCATTTT. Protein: CASSIRGQLDQPQHF.